Below, one TCR beta chain is given with its context. Its target is unknown. The data were obtained in a study of identifying expanded T cells in peripheral blood. The protocol was immunoSEQ multiplex PCR, while the TCRdb copy is restricted to in-frame clones and leaves out a portion. The sample shows around 81,000 clones, 80% to 90% of them seen only once. Healthy donors had no documented immune events, such as infections, while sampled. Study outcomes and limitations: Variance in clone template counts between approximately 2-week samples significantly increased with total template count across all healthy donors. Over around two and four weeks, about 16 and 19 clones changed, versus roughly 1.1 between replicates.

Germline V gene sequence: CDR1 SGHDT, CDR2 YYEEEE. The CDR3 sequence is 13 residues long. The V end lost 3 bases, the J end lost 5 bases, and 6 bases lay between the germline ends. The TCR was taken from a person aged 18 to 70 in good health. Sequencing was done on a sample of blood. This chain connects TRBV5-6 to TRBJ1-6; D not resolved. In DNA, the CDR3 is TGTGCCAGCAGCTGGACTGATAATTCACCCCTCCACTTT. Translation: CASSWTDNSPLHF. Full variable domain (missing parts from reference TRBV5-6 and TRBJ1-6): DAGVTQSPTHLIKTRGQQVTLRCSPKSGHDTVSWYQQALGQGPQFIFQYYEEEERQRGNFPDRFSGHQFPNYSSELNVNALLLGDSALYLCASSWTDNSPLHFGNGTRLTVT.